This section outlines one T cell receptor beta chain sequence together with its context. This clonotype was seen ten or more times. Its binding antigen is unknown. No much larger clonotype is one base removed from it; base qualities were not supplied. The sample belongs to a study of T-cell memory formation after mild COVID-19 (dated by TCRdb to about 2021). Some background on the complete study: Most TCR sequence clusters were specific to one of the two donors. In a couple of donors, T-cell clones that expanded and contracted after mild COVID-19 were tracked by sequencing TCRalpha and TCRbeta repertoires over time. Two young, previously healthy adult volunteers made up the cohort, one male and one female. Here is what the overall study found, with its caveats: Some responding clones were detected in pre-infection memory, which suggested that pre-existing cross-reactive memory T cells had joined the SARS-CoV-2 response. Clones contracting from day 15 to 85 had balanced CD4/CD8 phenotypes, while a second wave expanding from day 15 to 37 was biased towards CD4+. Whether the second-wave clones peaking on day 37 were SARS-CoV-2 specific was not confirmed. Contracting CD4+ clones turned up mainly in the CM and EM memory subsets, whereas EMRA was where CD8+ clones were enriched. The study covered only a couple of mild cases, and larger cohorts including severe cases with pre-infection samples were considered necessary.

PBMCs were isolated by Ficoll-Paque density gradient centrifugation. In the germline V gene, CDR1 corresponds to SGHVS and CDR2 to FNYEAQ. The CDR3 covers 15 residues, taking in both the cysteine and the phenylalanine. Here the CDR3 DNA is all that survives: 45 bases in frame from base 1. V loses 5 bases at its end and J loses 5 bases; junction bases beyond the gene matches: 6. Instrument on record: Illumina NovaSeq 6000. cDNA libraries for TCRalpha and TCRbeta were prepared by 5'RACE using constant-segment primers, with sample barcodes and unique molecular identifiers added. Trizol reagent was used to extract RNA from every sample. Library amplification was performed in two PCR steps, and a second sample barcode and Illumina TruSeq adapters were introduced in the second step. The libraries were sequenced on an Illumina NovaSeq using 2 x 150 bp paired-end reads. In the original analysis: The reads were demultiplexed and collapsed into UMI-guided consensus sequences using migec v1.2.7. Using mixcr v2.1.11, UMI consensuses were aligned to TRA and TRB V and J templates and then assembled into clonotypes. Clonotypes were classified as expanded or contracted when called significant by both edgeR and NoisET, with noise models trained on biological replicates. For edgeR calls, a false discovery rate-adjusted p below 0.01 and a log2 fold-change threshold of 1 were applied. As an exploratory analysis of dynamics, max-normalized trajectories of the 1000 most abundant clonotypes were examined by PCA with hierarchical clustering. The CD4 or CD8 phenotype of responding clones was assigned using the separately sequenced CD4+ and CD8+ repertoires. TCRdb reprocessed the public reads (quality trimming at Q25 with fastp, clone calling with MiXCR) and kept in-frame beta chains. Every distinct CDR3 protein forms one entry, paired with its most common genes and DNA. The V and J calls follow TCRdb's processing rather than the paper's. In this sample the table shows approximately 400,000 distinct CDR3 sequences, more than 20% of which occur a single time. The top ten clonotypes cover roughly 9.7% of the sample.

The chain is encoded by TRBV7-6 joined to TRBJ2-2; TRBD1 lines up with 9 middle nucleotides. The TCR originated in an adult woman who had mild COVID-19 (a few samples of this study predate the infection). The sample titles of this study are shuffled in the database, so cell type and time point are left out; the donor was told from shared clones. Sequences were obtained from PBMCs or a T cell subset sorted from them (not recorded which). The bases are TGTGCCAGCAGCCAGGACAGGGGAGGTACCGGGGAGCTGTTTTTT. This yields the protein CASSQDRGGTGELFF.